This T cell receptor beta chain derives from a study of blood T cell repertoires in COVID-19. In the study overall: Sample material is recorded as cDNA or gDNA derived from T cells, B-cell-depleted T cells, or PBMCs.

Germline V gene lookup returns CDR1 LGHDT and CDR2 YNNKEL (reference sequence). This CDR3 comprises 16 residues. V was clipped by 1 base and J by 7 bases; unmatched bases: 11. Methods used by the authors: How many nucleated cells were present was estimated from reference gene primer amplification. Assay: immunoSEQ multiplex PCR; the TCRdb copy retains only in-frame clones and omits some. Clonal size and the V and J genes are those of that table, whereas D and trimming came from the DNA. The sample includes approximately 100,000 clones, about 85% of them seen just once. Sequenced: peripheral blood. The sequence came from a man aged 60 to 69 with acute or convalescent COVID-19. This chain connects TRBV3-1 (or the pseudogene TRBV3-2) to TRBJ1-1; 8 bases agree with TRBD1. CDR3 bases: TGTGCCAGCAGCCAAGCCTTCGACAGGGGACGGGGTGAAGCTTTCTTT. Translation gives CASSQAFDRGRGEAFF.